This TCR beta chain appears in the sequencing data of a study of T cells in Graves' hyperthyroidism and ophthalmopathy. V lost 0 bases to trimming and J lost 7 bases, with 5 bases between them. This CDR3 is built from 12 residues. Amplified TCR beta CDR3 regions derived from RNA transcripts. Carried out on the TCR CDR3, a first-round RT-PCR used the HTBI primer set. TCRdb processed the multiplex PCR reads anew with MiXCR; each CDR3 protein has one entry. There are approximately 400,000 distinct CDR3 sequences in the sample; about 14% occur only once, and less than 25% lies in the top ten. The clonotype originates from a man younger than 45 with Graves' hyperthyroidism that later progressed to Graves' ophthalmopathy. The chain carries TRBV12-3 or TRBV12-4 and TRBJ2-3; D is undetermined. Sequencing input: blood. As DNA, the CDR3 is TGTGCCAGCAGTTTAGCTCTGTATACGCAGTATTTT. It specifies CASSLALYTQYF.